This T cell receptor beta chain was sequenced in a study of regulatory T cells in long-lasting Graves disease. Study results and limitations: Persistent Graves' patients showed less TCR diversity than newly diagnosed patients showed. No thyroid tissue was studied; the work used peripheral blood only.

Time point described: newly diagnosed GD, antithyroid drugs for less than 3 months. From PBMCs, RNA was extracted and then used to make the TCR library. To make TCR beta libraries, researchers used iRepertoire HTBI primers and Arm-PCR of CDR3 regions. Each CDR3 protein gets one entry after TCRdb re-called the multiplex PCR reads with MiXCR. The sample carries over 500,000 distinct CDR3 sequences, about 16% recorded once. Points on this clonotype: What it binds is unknown.

V lost 5 bases to trimming and J lost 2 bases, with 11 bases between them. The CDR3 totals 14 residues. The germline gives CDR1 LNHNV, CDR2 YYDKDF (reference sequence). These data were also filed under a second study, of T cells in Graves' hyperthyroidism and ophthalmopathy. That report adds: Carried out on the TCR CDR3, a first-round RT-PCR used the HTBI primer set.

The receptor's source is a young man with Graves disease. V gene TRBV15 combines with J gene TRBJ2-3; no clear D gene. The material sequenced was peripheral blood mononuclear cells (PBMCs), taken at new diagnosis, from a patient treated with antithyroid drugs. CDR3 protein: CATSDAIATDTQYF. For the CDR3, the DNA is TGTGCCACCAGCGACGCGATTGCCACAGATACGCAGTATTTT.